This entry lists 24 T cell receptor beta chains sequenced from one sample in a study of cytomegalovirus exposure and HLA in healthy donors (dated by TCRdb to 2015 to 2018). Libraries were made using the immunoSEQ multiplex PCR assay. For the multiplex PCR, a mixture combining 60 forward primers for TCR Vbeta segments and 13 reverse primers for TCR Jbeta segments was used. TCRdb stores this immuneACCESS table with in-frame sequences only. Part of the clones is absent; in the studies checked, under half of the shortfall reflects unresolved V genes, and no reason is known for the rest. For this sample the table gives around 140,000 clones, of which about 64% were detected only once. The top ten hold 2% to 2.5% of the sample. The sequenced sample was PBMCs. Receptors originate from a woman aged 40 to 55 in good health and CMV-seronegative.

This chain links TRBV7-9 with TRBJ2-7; D is uncertain. Germline CDR1 is SEHNR and CDR2 is FQNEAQ (reference sequence). The V gene lost 2 bases and the J gene lost 1 base, with 9 bases spanning the gap. The CDR3 extends over 14 amino acids. The CDR3 DNA reads TGTGCCAGCAGCTTAAACCTCGGGTCCTACGAGCAGTACTTC. Protein: CASSLNLGSYEQYF.

This clone was seen only a few times. The rearrangement joins TRBV6-5 to TRBJ2-7; tentative D call: TRBD1 (5 bases). V was cut by 1 base and J by 5 bases, with 18 bases left in between. This CDR3 has 16 amino acids. In germline, CDR1 is MNHEY, CDR2 SVGAGI. In nucleotides, the CDR3 is TGTGCCAGCAGTTACTACCAATGGGGCCGTCCTGACGAGCAGTACTTC. Translating it yields CASSYYQWGRPDEQYF.

CDR3 sequence reads: CASKPPRGYGAFF. CDR3 DNA: TGTGCCAGTAAACCTCCCCGGGGGTACGGAGCTTTCTTT. The V and J genes are TRBV19 and TRBJ1-1; D is possibly TRBD1 (5 bases). Germline assignment: CDR1 LNHDA and CDR2 SQIVND (reference sequence). Trimming took 7 bases from V and 10 from J, leaving 19 bases between them. The CDR3 runs to 13 residues.

The J gene is TRBJ1-2, the V gene TRBV6-5; 8 bases line up with TRBD1. The germline V gene has CDR1 MNHEY and CDR2 SVGAGI. The junction had 8 bases not matched to a gene; V was cut back by 6 bases and J by 2 bases. The CDR3 has 15 residues. The DNA for the CDR3 is TGTGCCAGCAGGCAAAGACAGGGGCTCAACTATGGCTACACCTTC. This gives the protein CASRQRQGLNYGYTF.

This clone came up a few times. The chain joins TRBV5-1 to TRBJ2-5; maybe TRBD1 (5 bases). The J call may be wrong; the DNA end is better matched by TRBJ2-7. CDR1 SGHRS and CDR2 YFSETQ come from the germline V gene. The CDR3 length is 16 residues. DNA for the CDR3: TGCGCCAGCAGCTTGGGGGGCAGGGCCATTTCCTACGAGCAGTACTTC. It specifies CASSLGGRAISYEQYF.

The chain recombines TRBV19 with TRBJ1-4; 7 nucleotides align to TRBD1. Germline V gene data show CDR1 as LNHDA and CDR2 as SQIVND (reference sequence). The CDR3 is 15 amino acids. Trimming at V came to 9 bases and at J to 6 bases, leaving 13 bases not matched to a gene. CDR3 coding DNA: TGTGCCAGCCGGTCCTCGACAGGGCTTCATGAAAAACTGTTTTTT. It encodes CASRSSTGLHEKLFF.

The table lists this clone with a few counts. The chain joins TRBV7-3 to TRBJ1-1; maybe TRBD1 (6 bases). Germline loops: CDR1 SGHTA, CDR2 FQGTGA. This CDR3 region has 15 residues. The ends were cut back, 8 bases at V and 8 bases at J, with 24 bases in the middle. In DNA, the CDR3 is TGTGCCAGCCGTGAAAACGGACAGCCCTCGGAAGAAGCTTTCTTT. Protein product: CASRENGQPSEEAFF.

V and J are TRBV4-1 and TRBJ1-2; D is ambiguous. The CDR3 totals 13 residues. V was pared by 1 base and J by 8 bases, with 11 bases between. In germline, CDR1 is MGHRA, CDR2 YSYEKL. This CDR3 reads CASSQGSPYGYTF. The CDR3 DNA is TGCGCCAGCAGCCAAGGATCCCCCTACGGCTACACCTTC.

The rearrangement uses TRBV2 and TRBJ1-1; TRBD1 matches at 9 bases. The V gene's germline CDR1 is SNHLY and CDR2 FYNNEI. The CDR3 runs to 17 residues. V trimming: 6 bases; J trimming: 4 bases; junction bases outside the gene matches: 15. The CDR3 protein is CASSITRDREGGTEAFF. In nucleotides, the CDR3 is TGTGCCAGCAGCATCACTCGGGACAGGGAAGGGGGCACTGAAGCTTTCTTT.

The chain links TRBV5-6 to TRBJ1-1, with D perhaps TRBD1 (5 bases). The V and J ends lost 4 bases and 4 bases respectively, with 17 bases between them. This CDR3 has 15 residues. In germline, CDR1 is SGHDT, CDR2 YYEEEE. CDR3 DNA sequence: TGTGCCAGCAGCACGGCGGGGGGATTGGGCACTGAAGCTTTCTTT. Protein product: CASSTAGGLGTEAFF.

V and J are TRBV10-2 and TRBJ1-1, with TRBD1 matching 7 bases. With V trimmed by 4 bases and J by 1 base, 3 bases remained unmatched. Germline V gene sequence: CDR1 WSHSY, CDR2 SAAADI. The CDR3 has 14 residues. The CDR3 sequence is CASSGGTANTEAFF. The CDR3, as DNA: TGCGCCAGCAGTGGAGGGACAGCGAACACTGAAGCTTTCTTT.

This chain links TRBV5-4 with TRBJ2-5; a possible D gene is TRBD1 (6 bases). In germline, CDR1 is SGHNT, CDR2 YYREEE (reference sequence). Trimming took off 0 bases at V and 4 bases at J, with 10 bases between the two ends. This CDR3 region has 14 residues. The CDR3 sequence is CASSLGPGVETQYF. As DNA, the CDR3 is TGTGCCAGCAGCTTGGGCCCAGGGGTAGAGACCCAGTACTTC.

The V and J genes are TRBV28 and TRBJ2-1; 15 nucleotides line up with TRBD2. The germline V gene has CDR1 MDHEN and CDR2 SYDVKM. The junction had 5 bases not matched to a gene; V was cut back by 5 bases and J by 3 bases. The CDR3 is 17 amino acids. CDR3 in amino acids: CASSPGTSGGLYNEQFF. DNA for the CDR3: TGTGCCAGCAGTCCGGGGACTAGCGGGGGGCTCTACAATGAGCAGTTCTTC.

This clone has only a few counts. V gene TRBV9 combines with J gene TRBJ2-5; D may be TRBD2 (5 bases). The CDR3 is made up of 13 amino acids. CDR1 and CDR2 (germline): SGDLS, YYNGEE. Deletions cut 0 bases from V and 7 bases from J, with 10 bases between. The DNA of the CDR3 is TGTGCCAGCAGCGTAGCCGGGGATGGGACCCAGTACTTC. Its protein product is CASSVAGDGTQYF.

The V and J genes are TRBV7-8 and TRBJ2-1; 11 nucleotides align to TRBD2. Trimming took 1 base from V and 9 from J; bases not matched to a gene: 5. CDR1 is SGHVS, CDR2 FQNEAQ, per germline. The CDR3 sequence is 15 residues long. CDR3 loop: CASSLVRTSGGEQFF. CDR3 DNA sequence: TGTGCCAGCAGCTTAGTAAGAACTAGCGGGGGTGAGCAGTTCTTC.

J is TRBJ2-3 and V is TRBV6-6; no firm D call. Germline V gives CDR1 MNHNY, CDR2 SVGAGI (reference sequence). V dropped 8 bases and J dropped 1 base, with 10 bases sitting between them. This CDR3 spans 13 amino acids. This CDR3 is CASETGGTDTQYF. CDR3 nucleotides: TGTGCCAGCGAAACCGGAGGCACAGATACGCAGTATTTT.

This rearrangement joins TRBV28 to TRBJ1-4; 8 nucleotides agree with TRBD1. The CDR3 is made up of 18 amino acids. The trim removed 7 bases at V and 0 bases at J, leaving 13 bases unmatched. The germline V gene has CDR1 MDHEN and CDR2 SYDVKM. DNA for the CDR3: TGTGCCAGCAATATCGGACAGGGCTCCCTCGCAACTAATGAAAAACTGTTTTTT. Amino acids: CASNIGQGSLATNEKLFF.

This clone came up a few times. The chain is built from TRBV6-6 and TRBJ2-2, with 9 bases identical to TRBD1. CDR3 length: 16 residues. Per the germline V gene, CDR1 is MNHNY and CDR2 is SVGAGI (reference sequence). The trim removed 6 bases at V and 3 bases at J, leaving 8 bases unmatched. Written as DNA, the CDR3 is TGTGCCAGCAGCCCTCCGGGACAGGGACACACCGGGGAGCTGTTTTTT. It is translated as CASSPPGQGHTGELFF.

The rearrangement links TRBV5-6 to TRBJ2-7; a possible D gene is TRBD1 (6 bases). This CDR3 comprises 12 residues. Trimming stripped 5 bases from V and 4 bases from J, with 10 bases between. CDR1 is SGHDT, CDR2 YYEEEE, per germline. For the CDR3, the DNA is TGTGCCAGCAGTCCAGGGGAATACGAGCAGTACTTC. Translated: CASSPGEYEQYF.

The V call is TRBV30, the J call TRBJ2-3; 7 nucleotides line up with TRBD2. The CDR3 is made up of 16 amino acids. The V gene end was trimmed by 2 bases and the J gene end by 6 bases; junction bases not matched to a gene: 14. Germline V gene data show CDR1 as GTSNPN and CDR2 as SVGIG (reference sequence). The CDR3 coding sequence is TGTGCCTGGAGTCCCGCTCCGGGCGGGGGAGGGGATACGCAGTATTTT. This codes for CAWSPAPGGGGDTQYF. Variable domain in full (rest from reference TRBV30 and TRBJ2-3): SQTIHQWPATLVQPVGSPLSLECTVEGTSNPNLYWYRQAAGRGLQLLFYSVGIGQISSEVPQNLSASRPQDRQFILSSKKLLLSDSGFYLCAWSPAPGGGGDTQYFGPGTRLTVL.

The V gene is TRBV5-4, the J gene TRBJ1-6, with TRBD1 identical over 7 bases. V lost 4 bases to trimming and J lost 7 bases; unmatched junction nucleotides: 14. Germline V lookup: CDR1 SGHNT, CDR2 YYREEE (reference sequence). CDR3 length: 17 residues. CDR3 sequence: CASSLAGPGGNNSPLHF. In nucleotides, the CDR3 is TGTGCCAGCAGCCTAGCAGGGCCAGGGGGAAACAATTCACCCCTCCACTTT.

CDR3 in DNA: TGTGCCAGCTTACCCGTCCAGGGGGACACTGAAGCTTTCTTT. Protein product: CASLPVQGDTEAFF. The gene calls are TRBV18 and TRBJ1-1; 7 positions match TRBD1. This CDR3 contains 14 residues. Germline assignment: CDR1 KGHSH and CDR2 LQKENI. V was clipped by 7 bases and J by 3 bases; unmatched bases: 8.

The rearrangement uses TRBV5-4 and TRBJ2-3; D possibly corresponds to TRBD2 (6 bases). Trimming left V 10 bases short and J 0 bases short, with 15 bases between. The V gene's germline CDR1 is SGHNT and CDR2 YYREEE (reference sequence). The CDR3 runs to 14 residues. CDR3 amino acids: CALKEGPSTDTQYF. The CDR3 bases are TGTGCCCTAAAGGAGGGGCCTAGCACAGATACGCAGTATTTT. The full variable domain, with the rest looked up from reference TRBV5-4 and TRBJ2-3, is ETGVTQSPTHLIKTRGQQVTLRCSSQSGHNTVSWYQQALGQGPQFIFQYYREEENGRGNFPPRFSGLQFPNYSSELNVNALELDDSALYLCALKEGPSTDTQYFGPGTRLTVL.

The rearrangement links TRBV7-2 to TRBJ1-1; 10 bases fit TRBD1. This CDR3 has 18 residues. The V and J ends lost 5 bases and 3 bases, in that order; junction bases with no gene match: 15. Germline values: CDR1 SGHTA, CDR2 FQGNSA. In DNA form, the CDR3 reads TGTGCCAGCAGCCTCCACCCCGGGACAGGGGAGTCGGACACTGAAGCTTTCTTT. Amino acid sequence: CASSLHPGTGESDTEAFF.